This T cell receptor (beta chain) was found in a study of T cell responses to AZD1222 COVID-19 vaccine. Whole-study results and caveats: Clonal diversity was possibly underestimated; the donors were predominantly white British and more often female.

The count of this clone is one. What it recognizes is unknown. V was shortened by 0 bases and J by 2 bases, with 13 bases between the two germline ends. The CDR3 sequence is 16 residues long. In germline, CDR1 is LGHNA, CDR2 YSLEER. Produced via immunoSEQ multiplex PCR; TCRdb's table is partial and in-frame only. Of about 150,000 clones in the sample, roughly nine tenths were seen once. This chain links TRBV4-3 with TRBJ1-1; D is possibly TRBD1 (5 bases). The origin of this receptor is an adult who received the AZD1222 COVID-19 vaccine. The source material was peripheral blood, sampled 28 days after the second AZD1222 dose. The CDR3 reads CASSQDLEGFNTEAFF. The CDR3 DNA is TGCGCCAGCAGCCAAGACTTGGAGGGGTTCAACACTGAAGCTTTCTTT.